This T cell receptor beta chain was retrieved from a study of blood T cell repertoires in COVID-19. Study-level background: Acute and convalescent COVID-19 samples came from the United States, Italy and Spain. PBMCs, B-cell-depleted T cells, or T cells were the source of the cDNA or gDNA that made up the material.

In the original processing: Estimation of nucleated cell counts relied on the amplification of reference gene primers. The repertoire was sequenced with immunoSEQ multiplex PCR; TCRdb's copy has only in-frame clones and lacks some. D and trimming come from the DNA, and the V and J calls and clone size come from that table. Of 110,000 to 150,000 clones listed, approximately 85% were seen once; the top ten hold 1.5% to 2%. Germline V gives CDR1 SEHNR, CDR2 FQNEAQ (reference sequence). The V end was cut by 4 bases, the J end by 6 bases, with 15 bases between. The CDR3 has 14 residues. The specimen sequenced was peripheral blood. V is TRBV7-9 and J is TRBJ1-2; D possibly corresponds to TRBD1 (6 bases). This TCR came from a man aged 70-80 years with acute or convalescent COVID-19. The CDR3 DNA is TGTGCCAGCAGCTCCCAGCAGGGGCAGGATGGCTACACCTTC. It translates to CASSSQQGQDGYTF.